This is a list of T cell receptor beta chains from one sample in a study of human T cells and chemical hapten exposure. Each CDR3 protein is one row after TCRdb ran MiXCR on the RACE reads. The sample shows approximately 160,000 distinct CDR3 sequences, 25% to 30% of them seen only once. This specimen was whole blood, taken in connection with sensitization to the hapten diphenylcyclopropenone (DPC). The origin of the receptors is a woman younger than 30 with alopecia areata. Some clones in this sample may be carry-over from other donors' samples. The CDR3 runs from the conserved cysteine through the conserved F or W. The D gene is left open where the match is weak. Clone size is stated in some rows and not others, as once, few, many or a class when expanded.

cdr3_nt: TGCAGCGTCCAGACAGGGAAGTACTATGGCTACACCTTC; cdr3_aa: CSVQTGKYYGYTF; j_call: TRBJ1-2; v_call: TRBV29-1; clone_size: NA; d_call: TRBD1
cdr3_nt: TGCAGTGCTAGCAGAAACAGGGGATCCGGGGCCAACGTCCTGACTTTC; cdr3_aa: CSASRNRGSGANVLTF; j_call: TRBJ2-6; v_call: TRBV20-1; clone_size: NA; d_call: TRBD1
cdr3_nt: TGTGCCAGCAGCTTCGCCGGGACAGTCCTTAGTGAGCAGTTCTTC; cdr3_aa: CASSFAGTVLSEQFF; j_call: TRBJ2-1; v_call: TRBV7-3; clone_size: many; d_call: TRBD1
cdr3_nt: TGTGCCAGCAGTTATGGTGAAAAACTGTTTTTT; cdr3_aa: CASSYGEKLFF; j_call: TRBJ1-4; v_call: TRBV6-6; clone_size: NA; d_call: NA
cdr3_nt: TGCAGTGCTACCAGGCTAGCGGACCCCTACGAGCAGTACTTC; cdr3_aa: CSATRLADPYEQYF; j_call: TRBJ2-7; v_call: TRBV20-1; clone_size: many; d_call: TRBD2
cdr3_nt: TGCAGCGTTGACCCTACCGGGTTGGGAGCTTTCTTT; cdr3_aa: CSVDPTGLGAFF; j_call: TRBJ1-1; v_call: TRBV29-1; clone_size: NA; d_call: NA
cdr3_nt: TGCGCCAGCAGCTTGGTGGTAACGGGGACTCTTAGCGAGCAGTACTTC; cdr3_aa: CASSLVVTGTLSEQYF; j_call: TRBJ2-7; v_call: TRBV5-1; clone_size: NA; d_call: NA
cdr3_nt: TGCGCCAGCAGCCCCGGACTAGCGGATTCCTACAATGAGCAGTTCTTC; cdr3_aa: CASSPGLADSYNEQFF; j_call: TRBJ2-1; v_call: TRBV4-1; clone_size: NA; d_call: TRBD2
cdr3_nt: TGTGCCAGCCGGGACAGGGGCGCTAATCAGCCCCAGCATTTT; cdr3_aa: CASRDRGANQPQHF; j_call: TRBJ1-5; v_call: TRBV2; clone_size: many; d_call: TRBD1
cdr3_nt: TGTGCCAGCAGCGTAGCTACTTCGGGGGAAGCTTTCTTT; cdr3_aa: CASSVATSGEAFF; j_call: TRBJ1-1; v_call: TRBV9; clone_size: NA; d_call: NA
cdr3_nt: TGCAGCGGCCAGATCACTGAAGCTTTCTTT; cdr3_aa: CSGQITEAFF; j_call: TRBJ1-1; v_call: TRBV29-1; clone_size: NA; d_call: NA
cdr3_nt: TGCAGCGCCGTTTTGGGAGGGTCGTACGAGCAGTACTTC; cdr3_aa: CSAVLGGSYEQYF; j_call: TRBJ2-7; v_call: TRBV29-1; clone_size: few; d_call: TRBD2
cdr3_nt: TGTGCCAGCAGCTTAAGAGCTACCACAGATACGCAGTATTTT; cdr3_aa: CASSLRATTDTQYF; j_call: TRBJ2-3; v_call: TRBV7-3; clone_size: few; d_call: NA
cdr3_nt: TGCAGTGCTAGACCGGGACAGGGGGCGAACGGGGAGCTGTTTTTT; cdr3_aa: CSARPGQGANGELFF; j_call: TRBJ2-2; v_call: TRBV20-1; clone_size: NA; d_call: TRBD1
cdr3_nt: TGTGCCAGCAGCCAAGATTTTATAAGCGTCGCCTTC; cdr3_aa: CASSQDFISVAF; j_call: TRBJ1-2; v_call: TRBV3-1; clone_size: few; d_call: NA
cdr3_nt: TGTGCCAGCAGTTTGAAGGCAGGGGGCAGGAAAAATTCACCCCTCCACTTT; cdr3_aa: CASSLKAGGRKNSPLHF; j_call: TRBJ1-6; v_call: TRBV6-9; clone_size: NA; d_call: TRBD1
cdr3_nt: TGTGCCAGCAGCCTAGACAGGTACTTCGAGCAGTACTTC; cdr3_aa: CASSLDRYFEQYF; j_call: TRBJ2-7; v_call: TRBV7-6; clone_size: once; d_call: NA
cdr3_nt: TGTGCCAGCAGTTACGGTGACACCCGCTGGGAGAAGTACTTC; cdr3_aa: CASSYGDTRWEKYF; j_call: TRBJ2-7; v_call: TRBV6-5; clone_size: NA; d_call: NA
cdr3_nt: TGTGCCAGTAGTATTCGACAGGGCGCCCAGCCCCAGCATTTT; cdr3_aa: CASSIRQGAQPQHF; j_call: TRBJ1-5; v_call: TRBV19; clone_size: NA; d_call: TRBD1
cdr3_nt: TGTGCCAGTAGTTTACTAGCGGCCCCCTCGGATGAGCAGTTCTTC; cdr3_aa: CASSLLAAPSDEQFF; j_call: TRBJ2-1; v_call: TRBV19; clone_size: NA; d_call: TRBD2
cdr3_nt: TGCAGTGCTAGAGGAGGCAGTTACTATGGCTACACCTTC; cdr3_aa: CSARGGSYYGYTF; j_call: TRBJ1-2; v_call: TRBV20-1; clone_size: few; d_call: NA
cdr3_nt: TGTGCCAGCAGCTACGGGACAGCCGATTCACCCCTCCACTTT; cdr3_aa: CASSYGTADSPLHF; j_call: TRBJ1-6; v_call: TRBV7-3; clone_size: NA; d_call: TRBD1
cdr3_nt: TGCAGTGCAAATAGCGGACCTGAGCAGTTCTTC; cdr3_aa: CSANSGPEQFF; j_call: TRBJ2-1; v_call: TRBV20-1; clone_size: NA; d_call: NA
cdr3_nt: TGCAGCGTTGGGGCGGGAGCGGGCCCTGAGCAGTTCTTC; cdr3_aa: CSVGAGAGPEQFF; j_call: TRBJ2-1; v_call: TRBV29-1; clone_size: NA; d_call: TRBD2
cdr3_nt: TGTGCCAGCAGTACCCGCGGGGGAGGGCGGCGATACGGGCAGTTCTTC; cdr3_aa: CASSTRGGGRRYGQFF; j_call: TRBJ2-1; v_call: TRBV28; clone_size: NA; d_call: TRBD2
cdr3_nt: TGCAGCGCCCACAGGGGCCACGAGCAGTACTTC; cdr3_aa: CSAHRGHEQYF; j_call: TRBJ2-7; v_call: TRBV29-1; clone_size: few; d_call: TRBD1
cdr3_nt: TGCAGCGTTGAAAAAGGGACTAGCGATTATGAGCAGTTCTTC; cdr3_aa: CSVEKGTSDYEQFF; j_call: TRBJ2-1; v_call: TRBV29-1; clone_size: NA; d_call: TRBD2
cdr3_nt: TGTGCCAGCAGCCTCATGGACAGCCGTCAGGGATATGGCTACACCTTC; cdr3_aa: CASSLMDSRQGYGYTF; j_call: TRBJ1-2; v_call: TRBV14; clone_size: NA; d_call: NA
cdr3_nt: TGCAGTGCTAGAGATCTGAGCGGGACCACAGATACGCAGTATTTT; cdr3_aa: CSARDLSGTTDTQYF; j_call: TRBJ2-3; v_call: TRBV20-1; clone_size: NA; d_call: TRBD2
cdr3_nt: TGCAGTGCTAGCTCCTCTCTTGACACTGAAGCTTTCTTT; cdr3_aa: CSASSSLDTEAFF; j_call: TRBJ1-1; v_call: TRBV20-1; clone_size: few; d_call: NA
cdr3_nt: TGTGCCAGCAGCGTGGACCGGGACAGGGGGCTATCAGATACGCAGTATTTT; cdr3_aa: CASSVDRDRGLSDTQYF; j_call: TRBJ2-3; v_call: TRBV9; clone_size: NA; d_call: TRBD1
cdr3_nt: TGCAGCGTCGGGGACCGCGTCTCCTACAATGAGCAGTTCTTC; cdr3_aa: CSVGDRVSYNEQFF; j_call: TRBJ2-1; v_call: TRBV29-1; clone_size: few; d_call: NA
cdr3_nt: TGCAGTGCCCGAAAGGGGGGACAGGGGGCCCACGAGCAGTACTTC; cdr3_aa: CSARKGGQGAHEQYF; j_call: TRBJ2-7; v_call: TRBV20-1; clone_size: NA; d_call: TRBD1
cdr3_nt: TGCAGTACGAACACAGGGGGGGACACAGATACGCAGTATTTT; cdr3_aa: CSTNTGGDTDTQYF; j_call: TRBJ2-3; v_call: TRBV20-1; clone_size: few; d_call: NA
cdr3_nt: TGCGCCAGCAGCCAAGAGGCTAGCCCCGGTCTTACGGGTACGCAGTATTTT; cdr3_aa: CASSQEASPGLTGTQYF; j_call: TRBJ2-3; v_call: TRBV4-3; clone_size: NA; d_call: NA
cdr3_nt: TGTGCCAGCAGTTCTTGGACACCTAACTATGGCTACACCTTC; cdr3_aa: CASSSWTPNYGYTF; j_call: TRBJ1-2; v_call: TRBV6-2/TRBV6-3; clone_size: NA; d_call: NA
cdr3_nt: TGTGCCAGCAGCTTCCCGGGGGAAAAACTGTTTTTT; cdr3_aa: CASSFPGEKLFF; j_call: TRBJ1-4; v_call: TRBV7-2; clone_size: few; d_call: NA
cdr3_nt: TGTGCCAGCAGCCTAGGACAGGGGGCTAAAGAGACCCAGTACTTC; cdr3_aa: CASSLGQGAKETQYF; j_call: TRBJ2-5; v_call: TRBV11-2; clone_size: NA; d_call: TRBD1
cdr3_nt: TGTGCCAGCAGCCCTCCCATTATCTCTGGAAACACCATATATTTT; cdr3_aa: CASSPPIISGNTIYF; j_call: TRBJ1-3; v_call: TRBV7-2; clone_size: NA; d_call: NA
cdr3_nt: TGCAGTGCTAGACACGTTCGAGGAAATCCCTATGGCTACACCTTC; cdr3_aa: CSARHVRGNPYGYTF; j_call: TRBJ1-2; v_call: TRBV20-1; clone_size: NA; d_call: NA
cdr3_nt: TGCAGCGCTGCCCGAGGGACTTCTAGCACAGATACGCAGTATTTT; cdr3_aa: CSAARGTSSTDTQYF; j_call: TRBJ2-3; v_call: TRBV29-1; clone_size: few; d_call: NA
cdr3_nt: TGTGCCAGCAGCCCTATAGCGGGGGGGCTATTAAGGGAGCAGTTCTTC; cdr3_aa: CASSPIAGGLLREQFF; j_call: TRBJ2-1; v_call: TRBV14; clone_size: NA; d_call: TRBD2